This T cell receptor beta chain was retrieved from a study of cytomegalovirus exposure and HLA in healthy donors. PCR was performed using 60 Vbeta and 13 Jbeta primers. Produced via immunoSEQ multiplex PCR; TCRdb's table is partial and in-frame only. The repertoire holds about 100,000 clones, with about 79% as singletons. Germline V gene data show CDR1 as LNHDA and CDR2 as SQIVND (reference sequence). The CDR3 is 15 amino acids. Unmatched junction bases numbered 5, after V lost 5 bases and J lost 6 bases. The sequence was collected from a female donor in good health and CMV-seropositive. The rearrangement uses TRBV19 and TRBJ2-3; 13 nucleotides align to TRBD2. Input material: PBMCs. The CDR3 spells CASSLTSGGADTQYF. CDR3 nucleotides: TGTGCCAGTAGTCTTACTAGCGGGGGGGCCGATACGCAGTATTTT.